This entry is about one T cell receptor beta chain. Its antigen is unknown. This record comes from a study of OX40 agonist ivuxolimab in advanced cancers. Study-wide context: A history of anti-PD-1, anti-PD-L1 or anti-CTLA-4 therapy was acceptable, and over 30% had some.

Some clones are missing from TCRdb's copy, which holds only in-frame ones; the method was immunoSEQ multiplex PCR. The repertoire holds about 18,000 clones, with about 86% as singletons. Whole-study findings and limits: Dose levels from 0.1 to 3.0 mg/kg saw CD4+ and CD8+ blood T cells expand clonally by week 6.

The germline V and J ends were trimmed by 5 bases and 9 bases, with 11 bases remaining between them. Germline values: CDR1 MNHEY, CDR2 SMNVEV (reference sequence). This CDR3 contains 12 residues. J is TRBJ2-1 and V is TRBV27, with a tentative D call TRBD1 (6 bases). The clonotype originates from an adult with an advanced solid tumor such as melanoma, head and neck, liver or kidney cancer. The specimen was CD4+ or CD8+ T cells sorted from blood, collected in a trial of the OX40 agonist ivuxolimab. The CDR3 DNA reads TGTGCCAGCAGTCAAGGGACAACTGAGCAGTTCTTC. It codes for CASSQGTTEQFF.